A selection of T cell receptor beta chains follows, all from one sample in a study of graft-versus-host responses after intestinal transplantation. Measured with immunoSEQ multiplex PCR; TCRdb has only the in-frame clones, and not every one. The table lists 75,000 to 100,000 clones, about 93% of them singletons. These receptors lack a known antigen. Sequencing used unstimulated CD4+ T cells sorted from spleen or lymph node cells, obtained before intestinal transplant. The source of these receptors is a human donor who received an intestinal transplant. CDR3s include the opening cysteine and the closing phenylalanine or tryptophan. D genes are given only for firm matches. Rows may omit the clone size; those that give it use once, few, many or a size class.

CDR3 length	J gene	D gene	V gene	clone size	CDR3 DNA	CDR3 protein
14	TRBJ1-2	-	TRBV6-1	-	TGTGCCAGCAGTGAAGCGATGGCTGCCTATGGCTACACCTTC	CASSEAMAAYGYTF
14	TRBJ1-2	TRBD1	TRBV5-1	-	TGCGCCAGCAGCTTGGTAGGACAGGCGGGTGGCTACACCTTC	CASSLVGQAGGYTF
16	TRBJ2-1	-	TRBV4-1	-	TGCGCCAGCAGCCAAGATTCAGGGGATAGGTACAATGAGCAGTTCTTC	CASSQDSGDRYNEQFF
12	TRBJ1-1	TRBD1	TRBV29-1	-	TGCAGCTATAGACAGGGAAACACTGAAGCTTTCTTT	CSYRQGNTEAFF
12	TRBJ1-2	TRBD1	TRBV2	few	TGTGCCAGCAGTGGGGACAGGGTTGGCTACACCTTC	CASSGDRVGYTF
13	TRBJ2-6	-	TRBV30	-	TGTGCCTGGAGTGTAACGCGGATGAACGTCCTGACTTTC	CAWSVTRMNVLTF
18	TRBJ1-5	TRBD1	TRBV5-1	-	TGCGCCAGCAGCACAAGACAGGGGTTGTGTTCGGTAAGTCAGCCCCAGCATTTT	CASSTRQGLCSVSQPQHF
20	TRBJ2-1	TRBD2	TRBV12-5	-	TGTGCTAGTGCCCTATCCGCTGGGAGAGAGCTAGCGGGAGAAAGGGGTGAGCAGTTCTTC	CASALSAGRELAGERGEQFF
16	TRBJ2-7	-	TRBV7-2	-	TGTGCCAGCAGCCCGGGGATGAGCCAGAGGTACTACGAGCAGTACTTC	CASSPGMSQRYYEQYF
13	TRBJ2-1	TRBD2	TRBV18	-	TGTGCCAGCTCACAGACTAGCGGCAATGAGCAGTTCTTC	CASSQTSGNEQFF
14	TRBJ2-1	-	TRBV23-1	-	TGCGCCATTACGAGCAGGGTGGAGAGGAATGAGCAGTTCTTC	CAITSRVERNEQFF
12	TRBJ2-1	-	TRBV5-4	-	TGTGCCGCTCAGCGGGCCCACAATGAGCAGTTCTTC	CAAQRAHNEQFF
16	TRBJ2-1	-	TRBV5-1	-	TGCGCCAGCAGCTTGACAGGGCCCCCGACCTACAATGAGCAGTTCTTC	CASSLTGPPTYNEQFF
17	TRBJ2-3	-	TRBV5-4	-	TGTGCCAGCAGCTTACAGGGCTCCTCTTCTAGCACAGATACGCAGTATTTT	CASSLQGSSSSTDTQYF
18	TRBJ2-4	TRBD1	TRBV4-1	once	TGCGCCAGCAGCCAAGATGTAACTGGGACAGGTCCCAAAAACATTCAGTACTTC	CASSQDVTGTGPKNIQYF
15	TRBJ2-1	-	TRBV30	-	TGTGCCTGGAGTGTTCGGGGGAGACCTTACAATGAGCAGTTCTTC	CAWSVRGRPYNEQFF
13	TRBJ2-3	-	TRBV9	-	TGTGCCAGCAGCGTTGGCAGGGCAGATACGCAGTATTTT	CASSVGRADTQYF
16	TRBJ1-6	TRBD1	TRBV27	-	TGTGCCAGCAGTTCACTCACAGGGGCGCGGAATTCACCCCTCCACTTT	CASSSLTGARNSPLHF
16	TRBJ1-1	-	TRBV5-4	-	TGTGCCAGCAGCTTCAAAGGTAGGGGCGGGGACACTGAAGCTTTCTTT	CASSFKGRGGDTEAFF
16	TRBJ1-3	-	TRBV27	-	TGTGCCAGCAGTTTCTCCCGACCAGGGTCCGGAAACACCATATATTTT	CASSFSRPGSGNTIYF
13	TRBJ2-5	-	TRBV11-3	-	TGTGCCAGCAGCCCCTTAGAACAAGAGACCCAGTACTTC	CASSPLEQETQYF
15	TRBJ2-3	TRBD1	TRBV13	once	TGTGCCAGCAGCTCGACAGGGAAAGGCACAGATACGCAGTATTTT	CASSSTGKGTDTQYF